A single sample is the source of the 32 T cell receptor beta chains below, sequenced in a study of blood T cell repertoires in COVID-19. Method: immunoSEQ multiplex PCR; TCRdb's copy keeps in-frame clones and lacks some. The sample consists of some 100,000 clones, around 87% of them appearing once. Material: peripheral blood. These receptor sequences come from a human donor in a cohort sampled during active COVID-19.

The chain carries TRBV27 and TRBJ1-4; TRBD1 matches 7 bases. The germline V gene encodes CDR1 MNHEY and CDR2 SMNVEV (reference sequence). The CDR3 is made up of 17 amino acids. V was clipped by 1 base and J by 4 bases; unmatched bases: 9. As DNA, the CDR3 is TGTGCCAGCAGTTTATTCCTCCGACAGGGCAGTAATGAAAAACTGTTTTTT. Its translation is CASSLFLRQGSNEKLFF.

J is TRBJ1-2 and V is TRBV7-9; a possible D gene is TRBD1 (6 bases). Germline V CDR1 and CDR2: SEHNR, FQNEAQ (reference sequence). V was shortened by 4 bases and J by 8 bases, with 11 bases between the two germline ends. The CDR3 has 12 amino acids. The CDR3 DNA is TGTGCCAGCAGCTACGGGGGGCGCGGCTACACCTTC. It specifies CASSYGGRGYTF.

V gene TRBV6-5 combines with J gene TRBJ1-5; TRBD1 agrees at 7 bases. The CDR3 loop spans 14 amino acids. Trimming cost V 6 bases and J 4 bases; bases outside gene matches: 6. From germline, CDR1 is MNHEY and CDR2 SVGAGI. The CDR3 loop reads CASSPRDRNQPQHF. CDR3 nucleotides: TGTGCCAGCAGCCCCCGGGACAGAAATCAGCCCCAGCATTTT.

This chain joins TRBV2 and TRBJ2-2; TRBD2 agrees at 9 bases. The CDR3 sequence is 15 residues long. The V gene's germline CDR1 is SNHLY and CDR2 FYNNEI. Trimming took 6 bases from V and 2 from J; bases not matched to a gene: 4. CDR3 DNA: TGTGCCAGCAGGAAGGGACTAGCTAACACCGGGGAGCTGTTTTTT. Translated, it gives CASRKGLANTGELFF.

This clone was seen only a few times. The chain has TRBV6-6 and TRBJ2-5; unclear D gene. The CDR3 covers 12 residues. V gave up 5 bases and J gave up 5 bases, with 9 bases separating them. The germline V gene encodes CDR1 MNHNY and CDR2 SVGAGI (reference sequence). The CDR3 is CASSKHWETQYF. The CDR3 nucleotides read TGTGCCAGCAGTAAGCATTGGGAGACCCAGTACTTC.

This clone was seen only once. The chain has TRBV7-2 and TRBJ1-5, with 8 bases identical to TRBD1. Germline CDR1 reads SGHTA; CDR2 reads FQGNSA. This CDR3 is 14 amino acids long. The V gene end was trimmed by 5 bases and the J gene end by 6 bases; junction bases not matched to a gene: 6. The chain's CDR3 is CASSVDRAGQPQHF. In DNA, the CDR3 is TGTGCCAGCAGCGTGGACAGGGCGGGTCAGCCCCAGCATTTT.

This chain joins TRBV18 and TRBJ1-2; 7 bases agree with TRBD1. This CDR3 comprises 16 residues. The germline gives CDR1 KGHSH, CDR2 LQKENI. The V gene end was trimmed by 1 base and the J gene end by 1 base; junction bases not matched to a gene: 6. CDR3 nucleotide sequence: TGTGCCAGCTCACCACAGGGGGCCTCCTATAACTATGGCTACACCTTC. It codes for CASSPQGASYNYGYTF.

The chain couples TRBV19 to TRBJ2-5, with D tentatively TRBD1 (5 bases). The CDR3 spans 14 residues. CDR1 and CDR2 from the germline V gene are LNHDA and SQIVND (reference sequence). V gave up 4 bases and J gave up 1 base, with 10 bases separating them. CDR3 sequence reads: CASSTRGFQETQYF. CDR3 sequence (DNA): TGTGCCAGTAGTACTAGGGGTTTCCAAGAGACCCAGTACTTC.

The chain has TRBV19 and TRBJ2-1; 10 nucleotides align to TRBD1. From germline, CDR1 is LNHDA and CDR2 SQIVND (reference sequence). The V and J ends lost 5 bases and 3 bases, in that order; junction bases with no gene match: 1. This CDR3 has 14 amino acids. The CDR3 here is CASSRDRGYNEQFF. CDR3 sequence (DNA): TGTGCCAGTAGTCGGGACAGGGGCTACAATGAGCAGTTCTTC.

V usage is TRBV5-1 and J usage is TRBJ1-4, with unresolved D. V was clipped by 3 bases and J by 2 bases, with 11 bases between them. Per germline, CDR1 SGHRS and CDR2 YFSETQ. The CDR3 is 15 residues long. The CDR3 DNA sequence: TGCGCCAGCAGCTCGGACTATGGGACTAATGAAAAACTGTTTTTT. Protein sequence: CASSSDYGTNEKLFF.

J is TRBJ1-2 and V is TRBV30; 8 bases are a match to TRBD1. Losses at the gene ends were 8 bases for V and 7 bases for J; bases not matched to a gene: 12. Germline V gene lookup returns CDR1 GTSNPN and CDR2 SVGIG (reference sequence). The CDR3 consists of 13 residues. CDR3 sequence: CATGTGPQGGYTF. CDR3 sequence (DNA): TGTGCCACCGGGACAGGTCCACAGGGTGGCTACACCTTC.

The V gene is TRBV7-9, the J gene TRBJ1-6; TRBD1 matches at 8 bases. This CDR3 spans 14 amino acids. The ends lost 4 bases at V and 7 bases at J; junction bases unmatched: 3. Germline CDR1 reads SEHNR; CDR2 reads FQNEAQ (reference sequence). CDR3 loop: CASSSTGANSPLHF. CDR3 nucleotides: TGTGCCAGCAGCTCGACAGGGGCCAATTCACCCCTCCACTTT.

The chain carries TRBV14 and TRBJ2-2; D not certain. Trimming cost V 0 bases and J 6 bases, with 14 bases left between them. The germline V gene has CDR1 SGHDN and CDR2 FVKESK. The CDR3 is 16 residues long. CDR3 bases: TGTGCCAGCAGCCAAGATTTAGGAGAAATACCCGGGGAGCTGTTTTTT. Protein sequence: CASSQDLGEIPGELFF.

The genes are TRBV6-2 or TRBV6-3 and TRBJ2-7; 8 bases line up with TRBD1. The V gene's germline CDR1 is MNHEY and CDR2 SVGEGT. V was clipped by 2 bases and J by 2 bases; unmatched bases: 5. The CDR3 has 15 amino acids. The CDR3: CASSYRTGTTYEQYF. CDR3 sequence (DNA): TGTGCCAGCAGTTACAGGACAGGGACCACCTACGAGCAGTACTTC.

The V call is TRBV9, the J call TRBJ1-1; unclear D gene. The V gene lost 4 bases and the J gene lost 0 bases, with 13 bases spanning the gap. This CDR3 is 15 amino acids long. Germline V gene data show CDR1 as SGDLS and CDR2 as YYNGEE. The CDR3 DNA follows: TGTGCCAGCAGCCCCCTTAGCCAGATGAACACTGAAGCTTTCTTT. The encoded protein is CASSPLSQMNTEAFF. Complete variable domain (other parts from reference TRBV9 and TRBJ1-1): DSGVTQTPKHLITATGQRVTLRCSPRSGDLSVYWYQQSLDQGLQFLIQYYNGEERAKGNILERFSAQQFPDLHSELNLSSLELGDSALYFCASSPLSQMNTEAFFGQGTRLTVV.

This clone was seen a single time. V gene TRBV6-5 combines with J gene TRBJ1-5; TRBD1 matches at 8 bases. Germline V gives CDR1 MNHEY, CDR2 SVGAGI. The CDR3 covers 13 residues. The junction had 9 bases not matched to a gene; V was cut back by 6 bases and J by 11 bases. CDR3 region: CASSTGQGRAQHF. Here the CDR3 DNA reads TGTGCCAGCAGCACCGGACAGGGCCGGGCCCAGCATTTT.

This clone was seen more than once but under ten times. The chain couples TRBV27 to TRBJ2-7; D remains ambiguous. CDR3 length equals 12 residues. Germline V gene sequence: CDR1 MNHEY, CDR2 SMNVEV (reference sequence). Trimming took off 4 bases at V and 2 bases at J, with 6 bases between the two ends. The CDR3 nucleotides are TGTGCCAGCAGTTCCCCCACCTACGAGCAGTACTTC. This codes for CASSSPTYEQYF.

The gene calls are TRBV12-5 and TRBJ2-3; TRBD2 matches 7 bases. The CDR3 is 12 amino acids. From germline, CDR1 is LGHNT and CDR2 FRNRAP. After removal of 8 bases from V and 5 bases from J, the junction contained 4 bases not matched to a gene. The CDR3 region has the DNA TGTGCTAGTTCCAGGGAGGGAGATACGCAGTATTTT. It specifies CASSREGDTQYF.

In its sample, this clone was seen once. The CDR3 reads CASSLEGAMNTEAFF. CDR3 DNA: TGTGCCAGCAGCTTAGAGGGGGCTATGAACACTGAAGCTTTCTTT. The chain is built from TRBV7-9 and TRBJ1-1; TRBD1 matches 7 bases. The length of the CDR3 is 15 residues. From germline, CDR1 is SEHNR and CDR2 FQNEAQ (reference sequence). The J segment lost 0 bases and the V segment lost 1 base, leaving 2 bases of the junction unmatched.

The rearrangement uses TRBV4-1 and TRBJ1-1; 10 nucleotides match TRBD1. The CDR3 consists of 19 residues. With 0 bases clipped from V and 3 bases from J, the junction kept 13 bases outside the gene matches. Germline loops: CDR1 MGHRA, CDR2 YSYEKL. The CDR3 protein is CASSQDRRGGTGVHTEAFF. CDR3 bases: TGCGCCAGCAGCCAAGATCGGAGAGGTGGGACAGGGGTCCACACTGAAGCTTTCTTT.

The V call is TRBV29-1, the J call TRBJ1-2; a weak D match, TRBD1 (6 bases). Germline values: CDR1 SQVTM, CDR2 ANQGSEA. CDR3 length equals 11 residues. The V gene lost 8 bases and the J gene lost 8 bases, with 15 bases spanning the gap. CDR3 DNA: TGCAGCACTGAGGCGGGGGGCGGCTACACCTTC. It specifies CSTEAGGGYTF.

The V gene is TRBV3-1 (or the pseudogene TRBV3-2), the J gene TRBJ2-1, with 13 bases lining up with TRBD2. Germline V gene lookup returns CDR1 LGHDT and CDR2 YNNKEL (reference sequence). Trimming took 4 bases from V and 4 from J; bases not matched to a gene: 1. The CDR3 loop spans 15 amino acids. CDR3 sequence reads: CASSPTSGGYNEQFF. DNA of the CDR3: TGTGCCAGCAGCCCGACTAGCGGGGGGTACAATGAGCAGTTCTTC.

The chain joins TRBV19 to TRBJ2-1; D is perhaps TRBD1 (6 bases). From germline, CDR1 is LNHDA and CDR2 SQIVND (reference sequence). The CDR3 covers 18 residues. Trimming removed 0 bases at V and 0 bases at J, with 15 bases between. CDR3 residues: CASSIDPADRSSYNEQFF. In nucleotides, the CDR3 is TGTGCCAGTAGTATAGATCCGGCCGACAGGAGCTCCTACAATGAGCAGTTCTTC.

The chain combines TRBV10-3 with TRBJ2-3, with 7 positions matching TRBD2. Trimming took 6 bases from V and 0 from J; bases not matched to a gene: 6. Germline V gene lookup returns CDR1 ENHRY and CDR2 SYGVKD. The CDR3 extends over 15 amino acids. Written as DNA, the CDR3 is TGTGCCATCAGCTCGGGGGGAGTAAGCACAGATACGCAGTATTTT. This gives the protein CAISSGGVSTDTQYF.

This sequence joins TRBV11-2 and TRBJ1-2; 8 nucleotides line up with TRBD1. Germline V gene sequence: CDR1 SGHAT, CDR2 FQNNGV. J lost 3 bases, V lost 4 bases, and 7 bases had no gene match. The CDR3 spans 15 residues. The CDR3 spells CASSSGQGDHYGYTF. The CDR3, as DNA: TGTGCCAGCAGCTCCGGACAGGGAGATCACTATGGCTACACCTTC.

The chain recombines TRBV19 with TRBJ2-5; 11 bases are shared with TRBD2. V lost 5 bases to trimming and J lost 5 bases; unmatched junction nucleotides: 7. Looked up from germline, CDR1 is LNHDA and CDR2 is SQIVND (reference sequence). This CDR3 is 15 amino acids long. CDR3 loop: CASSSLAGGRETQYF. The CDR3 DNA is TGTGCCAGTAGTTCTTTAGCGGGGGGGCGGGAGACCCAGTACTTC.

The chain employs TRBV15 and TRBJ2-1, with TRBD2 identical over 9 bases. Trimming cost V 5 bases and J 6 bases; bases outside gene matches: 11. The CDR3 sequence is 16 residues long. The germline V gene has CDR1 LNHNV and CDR2 YYDKDF (reference sequence). DNA for the CDR3: TGTGCCACCAGCCCTCCTCGGCTAGCGGGGAGCAATGAGCAGTTCTTC. Its protein product is CATSPPRLAGSNEQFF. The full variable domain, in which reference TRBV15 and TRBJ2-1 provide the parts outside the CDR3, is DAMVIQNPRYQVTQFGKPVTLSCSQTLNHNVMYWYQQKSSQAPKLLFHYYDKDFNNEADTPDNFQSRRPNTSFCFLDIRSPGLGDTAMYLCATSPPRLAGSNEQFFGPGTRLTVL.

CDR3 residues: CASSPRGGGNTIYF. The DNA for the CDR3 is TGTGCCAGCAGCCCTCGGGGGGGCGGAAACACCATATATTTT. The J gene is TRBJ1-3, the V gene TRBV3-1 (or the pseudogene TRBV3-2); D is possibly TRBD1 (6 bases). This CDR3 contains 14 residues. With 4 bases removed from V and 4 bases from J, the gap between germline ends came to 11 bases. CDR1 is LGHDT, CDR2 YNNKEL, per germline (reference sequence).

DNA for the CDR3: TGTGCCAGCAGTGAATCCATGTCCAGGGGCAATCAGCCCCAGCATTTT. Translating gives CASSESMSRGNQPQHF. V usage is TRBV6-1 and J usage is TRBJ1-5; possible D gene TRBD1, 5 bases. The V and J ends lost 2 bases and 2 bases respectively, with 13 bases between them. Germline loops: CDR1 MNHNS, CDR2 SASEGT. CDR3 length: 16 residues.

J is TRBJ1-2 and V is TRBV5-6; D gene unclear. Germline V gene lookup returns CDR1 SGHDT and CDR2 YYEEEE. CDR3 size: 14 residues. The ends were cut back, 2 bases at V and 5 bases at J, with 13 bases in the middle. This CDR3 is CASSLSGSTYGYTF. The CDR3 nucleotides are TGTGCCAGCAGCTTATCCGGGAGCACGTATGGCTACACCTTC.

This chain links TRBV9 with TRBJ2-7, with D perhaps TRBD2 (6 bases). Trimming left V 9 bases short and J 2 bases short, with 12 bases between. The CDR3 sequence is 12 residues long. Per germline, CDR1 SGDLS and CDR2 YYNGEE. CDR3 amino acids: CATEGKAYEQYF. CDR3 sequence (DNA): TGTGCCACGGAGGGGAAAGCCTACGAGCAGTACTTC.

V and J are TRBV6-5 and TRBJ1-2; weak D call: TRBD1 (5 bases). The V gene's germline CDR1 is MNHEY and CDR2 SVGAGI. V shed 5 bases and J shed 4 bases, with 11 bases lying between them. The CDR3 totals 13 residues. The CDR3 loop reads CASSQQEFYGYTF. The CDR3 bases are TGTGCCAGCAGTCAACAGGAATTCTATGGCTACACCTTC.